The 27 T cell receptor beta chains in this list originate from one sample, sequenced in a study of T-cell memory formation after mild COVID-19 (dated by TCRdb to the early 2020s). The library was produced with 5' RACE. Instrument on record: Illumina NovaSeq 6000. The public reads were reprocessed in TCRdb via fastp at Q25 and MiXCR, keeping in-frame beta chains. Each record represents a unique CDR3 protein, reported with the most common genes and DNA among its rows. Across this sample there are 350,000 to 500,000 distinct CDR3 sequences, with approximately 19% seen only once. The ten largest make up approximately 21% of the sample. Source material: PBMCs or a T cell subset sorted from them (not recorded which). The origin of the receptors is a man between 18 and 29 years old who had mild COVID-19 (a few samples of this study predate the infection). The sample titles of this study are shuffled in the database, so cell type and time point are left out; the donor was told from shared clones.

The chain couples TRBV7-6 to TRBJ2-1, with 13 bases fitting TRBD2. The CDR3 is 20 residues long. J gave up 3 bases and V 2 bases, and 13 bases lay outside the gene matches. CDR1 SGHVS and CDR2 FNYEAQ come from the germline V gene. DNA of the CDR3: TGTGCCAGCAGCTTAACCACTAGCGGGGGGGCCGCGTCCTACTACAATGAGCAGTTCTTC. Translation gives CASSLTTSGGAASYYNEQFF.

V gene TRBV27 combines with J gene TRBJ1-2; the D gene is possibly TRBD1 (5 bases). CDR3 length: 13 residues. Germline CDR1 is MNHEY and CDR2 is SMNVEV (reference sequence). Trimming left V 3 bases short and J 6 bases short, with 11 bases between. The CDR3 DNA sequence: TGTGCCAGCAGTTTGGCAGGGAGGGATGGCTACACCTTC. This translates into CASSLAGRDGYTF.

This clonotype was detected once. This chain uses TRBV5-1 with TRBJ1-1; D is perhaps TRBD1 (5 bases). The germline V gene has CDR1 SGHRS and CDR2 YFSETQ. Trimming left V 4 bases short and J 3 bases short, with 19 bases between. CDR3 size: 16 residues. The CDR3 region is CASSLNSTGADTEAFF. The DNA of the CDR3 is TGCGCCAGCAGCCTTAACTCCACCGGGGCAGACACTGAAGCTTTCTTT.

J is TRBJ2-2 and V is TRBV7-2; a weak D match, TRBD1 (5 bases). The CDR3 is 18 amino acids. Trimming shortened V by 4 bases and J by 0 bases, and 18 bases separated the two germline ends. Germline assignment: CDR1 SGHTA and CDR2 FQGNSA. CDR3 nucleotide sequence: TGTGCCAGCAGCTCTGGCGTTGGCTTGGGGCCGAACACCGGGGAGCTGTTTTTT. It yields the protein CASSSGVGLGPNTGELFF.

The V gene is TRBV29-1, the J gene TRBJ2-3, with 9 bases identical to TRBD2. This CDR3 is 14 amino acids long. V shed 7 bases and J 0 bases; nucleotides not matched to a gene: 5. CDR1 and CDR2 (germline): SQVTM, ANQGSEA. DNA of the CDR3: TGCAGCGGGGCTAGCGGGGCGAGCACAGATACGCAGTATTTT. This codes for CSGASGASTDTQYF.

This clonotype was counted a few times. The CDR3 coding sequence is TGTGCCAGCAGTACCAGGGGATTAAGCTCCTACGAGCAGTACTTC. It codes for CASSTRGLSSYEQYF. The chain combines TRBV6-2 or TRBV6-3 with TRBJ2-7; tentative D call: TRBD1 (6 bases). Looked up from germline, CDR1 is MNHEY and CDR2 is SVGEGT. Trimming pared 5 bases from V and 0 bases from J, leaving 14 bases between. CDR3 size: 15 residues.

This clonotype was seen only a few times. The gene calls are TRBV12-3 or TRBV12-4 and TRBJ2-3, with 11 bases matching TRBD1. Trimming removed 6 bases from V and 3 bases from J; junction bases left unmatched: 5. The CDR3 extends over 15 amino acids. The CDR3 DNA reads TGTGCCAGCAGCACCCGGGACAGGGGGACAGATACGCAGTATTTT. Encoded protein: CASSTRDRGTDTQYF.

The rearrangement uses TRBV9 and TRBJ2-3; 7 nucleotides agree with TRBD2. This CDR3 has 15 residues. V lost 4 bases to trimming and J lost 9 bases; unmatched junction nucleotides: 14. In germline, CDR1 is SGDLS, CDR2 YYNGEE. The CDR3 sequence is CASSPLGRGFRTQYF. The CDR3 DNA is TGTGCCAGCAGCCCCCTCGGGCGGGGGTTTCGCACGCAGTATTTT.

In DNA form, the CDR3 reads TGTGCCAGTAGTATAGGGGGGACAGTCCATCAGCCCCAGCATTTT. It yields the protein CASSIGGTVHQPQHF. This chain uses TRBV19 with TRBJ1-5; 7 nucleotides agree with TRBD1. The germline V gene encodes CDR1 LNHDA and CDR2 SQIVND (reference sequence). This CDR3 is built from 15 residues. The V and J ends lost 1 base and 5 bases, in that order; junction bases with no gene match: 5.

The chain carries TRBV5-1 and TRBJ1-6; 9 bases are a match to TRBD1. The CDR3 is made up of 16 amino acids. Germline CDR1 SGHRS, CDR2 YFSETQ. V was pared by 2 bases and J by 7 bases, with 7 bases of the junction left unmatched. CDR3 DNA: TGCGCCAGCAGCTTATCCCCCGGGACAGGGAATTCACCCCTCCACTTT. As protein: CASSLSPGTGNSPLHF.

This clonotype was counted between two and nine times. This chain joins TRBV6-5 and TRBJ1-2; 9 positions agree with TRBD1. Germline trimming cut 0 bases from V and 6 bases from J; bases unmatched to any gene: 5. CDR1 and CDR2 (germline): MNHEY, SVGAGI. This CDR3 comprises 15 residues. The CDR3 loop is CASSYSPGQGHGYTF. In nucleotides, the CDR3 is TGTGCCAGCAGTTACTCCCCGGGACAGGGCCATGGCTACACCTTC.

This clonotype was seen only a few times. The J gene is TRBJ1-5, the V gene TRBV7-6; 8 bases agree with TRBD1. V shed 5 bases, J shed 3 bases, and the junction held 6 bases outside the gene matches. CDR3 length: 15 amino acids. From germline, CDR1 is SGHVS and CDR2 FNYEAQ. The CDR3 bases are TGTGCCAGCAGCCCACGGACAGGGTTCAATCAGCCCCAGCATTTT. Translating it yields CASSPRTGFNQPQHF. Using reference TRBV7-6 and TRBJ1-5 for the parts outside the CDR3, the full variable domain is GAGVSQSPRYKVTKRGQDVALRCDPISGHVSLYWYRQALGQGPEFLTYFNYEAQQDKSGLPNDRFSAERPEGSISTLTIQRTEQRDSAMYRCASSPRTGFNQPQHFGDGTRLSIL.

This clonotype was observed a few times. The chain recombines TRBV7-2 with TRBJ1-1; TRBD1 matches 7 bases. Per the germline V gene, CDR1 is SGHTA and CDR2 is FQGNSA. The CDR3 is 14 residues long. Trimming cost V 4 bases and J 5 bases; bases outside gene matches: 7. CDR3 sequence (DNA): TGTGCCAGCAGCTACCGAGCAGGGGGAACTGAAGCTTTCTTT. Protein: CASSYRAGGTEAFF.

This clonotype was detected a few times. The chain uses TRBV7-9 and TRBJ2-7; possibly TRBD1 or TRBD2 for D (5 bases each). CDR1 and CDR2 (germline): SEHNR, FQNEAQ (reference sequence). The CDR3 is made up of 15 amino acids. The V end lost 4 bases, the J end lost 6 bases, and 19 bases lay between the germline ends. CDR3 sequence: CASSSETWGRREQYV. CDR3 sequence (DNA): TGTGCCAGCAGCTCCGAGACCTGGGGACGGCGCGAGCAGTACGTC.

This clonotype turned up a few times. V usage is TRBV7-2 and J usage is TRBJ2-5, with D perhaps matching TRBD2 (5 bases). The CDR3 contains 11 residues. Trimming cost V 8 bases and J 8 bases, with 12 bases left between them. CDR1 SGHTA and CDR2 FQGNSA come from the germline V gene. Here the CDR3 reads CASAARTTQYF. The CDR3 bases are TGTGCCAGCGCCGCTAGGACTACCCAGTACTTC.

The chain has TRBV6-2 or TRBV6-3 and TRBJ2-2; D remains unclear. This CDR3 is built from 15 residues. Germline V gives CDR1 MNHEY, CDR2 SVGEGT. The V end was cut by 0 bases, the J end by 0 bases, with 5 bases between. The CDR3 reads CASSYSGANTGELFF. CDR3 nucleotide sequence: TGTGCCAGCAGTTACTCCGGCGCGAACACCGGGGAGCTGTTTTTT.

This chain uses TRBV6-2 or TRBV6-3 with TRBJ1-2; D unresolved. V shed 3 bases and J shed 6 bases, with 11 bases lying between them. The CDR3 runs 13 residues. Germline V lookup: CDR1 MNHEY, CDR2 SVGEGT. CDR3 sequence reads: CASSYLEKDGYTF. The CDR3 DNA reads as TGTGCCAGCAGTTATCTTGAGAAAGATGGCTACACCTTC.

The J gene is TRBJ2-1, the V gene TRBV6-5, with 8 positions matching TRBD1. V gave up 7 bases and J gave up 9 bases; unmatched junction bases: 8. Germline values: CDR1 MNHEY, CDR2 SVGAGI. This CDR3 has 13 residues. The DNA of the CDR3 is TGTGCCAGCACCGGGACAGGCTTCTCTGAGCAGTTCTTC. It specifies CASTGTGFSEQFF.

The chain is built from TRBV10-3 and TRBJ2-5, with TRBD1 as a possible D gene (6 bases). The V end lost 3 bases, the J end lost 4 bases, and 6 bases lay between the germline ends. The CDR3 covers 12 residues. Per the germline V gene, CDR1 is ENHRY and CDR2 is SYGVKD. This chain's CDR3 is CAISDRGETQYF. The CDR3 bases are TGTGCCATCAGTGACAGGGGAGAGACCCAGTACTTC.

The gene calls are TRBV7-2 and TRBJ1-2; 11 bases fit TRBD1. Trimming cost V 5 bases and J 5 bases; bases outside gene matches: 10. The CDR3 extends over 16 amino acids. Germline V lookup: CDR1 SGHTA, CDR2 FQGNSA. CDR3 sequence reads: CASSPRTGGAVYGYTF. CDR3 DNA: TGTGCCAGCAGCCCTCGGACAGGGGGCGCGGTATATGGCTACACCTTC.

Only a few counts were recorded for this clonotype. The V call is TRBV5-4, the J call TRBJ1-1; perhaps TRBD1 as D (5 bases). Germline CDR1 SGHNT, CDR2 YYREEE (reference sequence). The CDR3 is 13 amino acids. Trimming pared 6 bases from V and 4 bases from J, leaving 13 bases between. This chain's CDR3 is CASNAQVSTEAFF. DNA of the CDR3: TGTGCCAGCAACGCACAGGTGTCCACTGAAGCTTTCTTT.

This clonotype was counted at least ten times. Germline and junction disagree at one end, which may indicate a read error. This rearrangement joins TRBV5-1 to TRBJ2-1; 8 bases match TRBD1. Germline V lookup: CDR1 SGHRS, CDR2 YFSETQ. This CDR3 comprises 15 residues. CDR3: CASSQTGGSYNEQFF. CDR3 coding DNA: TGTGCCAGCAGCCAAACAGGGGGCTCCTACAATGAGCAGTTCTTC.

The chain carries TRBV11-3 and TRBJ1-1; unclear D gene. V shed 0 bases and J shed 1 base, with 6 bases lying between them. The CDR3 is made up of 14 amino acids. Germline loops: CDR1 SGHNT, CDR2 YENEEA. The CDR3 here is CASSLDQANTEAFF. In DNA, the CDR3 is TGTGCCAGCAGCTTAGATCAGGCGAACACTGAAGCTTTCTTT.

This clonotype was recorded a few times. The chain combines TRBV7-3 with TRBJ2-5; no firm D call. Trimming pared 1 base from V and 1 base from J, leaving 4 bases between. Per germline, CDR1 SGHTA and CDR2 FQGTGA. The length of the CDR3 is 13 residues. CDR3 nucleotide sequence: TGTGCCAGCAGCTTAAACCCCCAAGAGACCCAGTACTTC. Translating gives CASSLNPQETQYF.

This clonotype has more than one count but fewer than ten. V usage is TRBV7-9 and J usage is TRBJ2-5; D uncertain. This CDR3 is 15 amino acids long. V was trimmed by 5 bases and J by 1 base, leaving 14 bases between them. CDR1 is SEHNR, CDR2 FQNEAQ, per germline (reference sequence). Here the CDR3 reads CASSPRRRIQETQYF. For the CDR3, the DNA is TGTGCCAGCAGCCCACGACGGAGAATCCAAGAGACCCAGTACTTC.

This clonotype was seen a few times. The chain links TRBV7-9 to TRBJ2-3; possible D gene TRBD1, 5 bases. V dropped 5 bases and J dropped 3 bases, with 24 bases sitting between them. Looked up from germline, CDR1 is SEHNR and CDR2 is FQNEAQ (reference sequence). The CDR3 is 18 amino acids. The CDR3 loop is CASSQKYQQVTRTDTQYF. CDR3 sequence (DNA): TGTGCCAGCAGCCAGAAATACCAACAGGTCACGCGAACAGATACGCAGTATTTT.

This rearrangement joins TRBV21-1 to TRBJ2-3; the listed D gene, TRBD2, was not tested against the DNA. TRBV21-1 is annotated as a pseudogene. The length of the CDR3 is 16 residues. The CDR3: CASSTGGLGPPDTQYF. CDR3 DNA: TGTGCCAGCAGCACGGGTGGGCTCGGCCCGCCAGATACGCAGTATTTT.